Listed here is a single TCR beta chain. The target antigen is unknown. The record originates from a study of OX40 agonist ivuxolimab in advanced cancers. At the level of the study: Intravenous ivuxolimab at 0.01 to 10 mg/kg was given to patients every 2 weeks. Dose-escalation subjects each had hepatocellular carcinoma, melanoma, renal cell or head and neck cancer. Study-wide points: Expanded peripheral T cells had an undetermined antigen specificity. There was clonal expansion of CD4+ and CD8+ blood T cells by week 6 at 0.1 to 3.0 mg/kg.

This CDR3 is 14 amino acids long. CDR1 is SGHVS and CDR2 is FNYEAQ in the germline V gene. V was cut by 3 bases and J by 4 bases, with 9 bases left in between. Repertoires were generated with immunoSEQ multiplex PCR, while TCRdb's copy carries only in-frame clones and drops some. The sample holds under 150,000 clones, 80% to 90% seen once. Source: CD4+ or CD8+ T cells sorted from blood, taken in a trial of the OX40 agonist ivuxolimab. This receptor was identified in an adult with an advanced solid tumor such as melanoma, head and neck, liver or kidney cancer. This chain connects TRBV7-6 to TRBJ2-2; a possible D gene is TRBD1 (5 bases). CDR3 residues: CASSFQDITGELFF. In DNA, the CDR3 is TGTGCCAGCAGCTTCCAGGACATCACCGGGGAGCTGTTTTTT.